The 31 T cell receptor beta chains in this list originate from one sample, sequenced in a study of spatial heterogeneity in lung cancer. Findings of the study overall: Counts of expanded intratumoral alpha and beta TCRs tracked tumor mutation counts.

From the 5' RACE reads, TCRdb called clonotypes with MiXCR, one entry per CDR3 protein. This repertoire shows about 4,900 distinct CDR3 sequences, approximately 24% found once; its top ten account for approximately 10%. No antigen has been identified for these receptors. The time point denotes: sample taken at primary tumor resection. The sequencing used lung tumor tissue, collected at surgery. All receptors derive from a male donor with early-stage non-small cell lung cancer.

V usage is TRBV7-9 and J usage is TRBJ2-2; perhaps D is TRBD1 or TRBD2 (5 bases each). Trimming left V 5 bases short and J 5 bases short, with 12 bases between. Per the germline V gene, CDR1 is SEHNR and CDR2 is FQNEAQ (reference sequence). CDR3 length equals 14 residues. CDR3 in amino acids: CASSRDHRTGELFF. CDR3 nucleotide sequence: TGTGCCAGCAGCCGGGACCACAGAACCGGGGAGCTGTTTTTT.

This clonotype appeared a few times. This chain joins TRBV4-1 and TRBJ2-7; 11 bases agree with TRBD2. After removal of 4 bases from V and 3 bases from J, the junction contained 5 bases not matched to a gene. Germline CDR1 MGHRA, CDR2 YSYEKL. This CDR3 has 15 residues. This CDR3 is CASSLNSGRVYEQYF. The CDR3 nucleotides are TGCGCCAGCAGCCTAAATAGCGGGAGGGTCTACGAGCAGTACTTC.

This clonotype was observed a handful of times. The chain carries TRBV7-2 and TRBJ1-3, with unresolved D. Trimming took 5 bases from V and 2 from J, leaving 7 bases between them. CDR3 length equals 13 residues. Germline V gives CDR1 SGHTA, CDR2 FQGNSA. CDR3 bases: TGTGCCAGCAGCCCATATACTGGAAACACCATATATTTT. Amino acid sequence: CASSPYTGNTIYF.

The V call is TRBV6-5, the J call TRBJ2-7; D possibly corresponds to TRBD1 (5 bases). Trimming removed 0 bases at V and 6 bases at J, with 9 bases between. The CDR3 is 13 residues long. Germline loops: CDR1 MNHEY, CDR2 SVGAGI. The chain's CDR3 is CASSYSKGSEQYF. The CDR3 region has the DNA TGTGCCAGCAGTTACTCGAAGGGGTCCGAGCAGTACTTC.

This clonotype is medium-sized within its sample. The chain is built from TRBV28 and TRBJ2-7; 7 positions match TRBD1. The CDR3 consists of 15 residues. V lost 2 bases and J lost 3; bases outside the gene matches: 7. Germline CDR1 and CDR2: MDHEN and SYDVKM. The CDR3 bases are TGTGCCAGCAGTTTAGACAGGGAGACCCACTACGAGCAGTACTTC. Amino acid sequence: CASSLDRETHYEQYF.

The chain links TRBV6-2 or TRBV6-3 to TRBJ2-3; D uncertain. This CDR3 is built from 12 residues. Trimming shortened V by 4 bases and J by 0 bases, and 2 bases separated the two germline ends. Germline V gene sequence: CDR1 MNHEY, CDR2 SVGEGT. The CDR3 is CASSSSTDTQYF. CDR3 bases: TGTGCCAGCAGTTCCAGCACAGATACGCAGTATTTT.

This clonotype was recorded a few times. CDR3 nucleotide sequence: TGTGCCAGCAGCGACACGAACACCGGGGAGCTGTTTTTT. It translates to CASSDTNTGELFF. This chain joins TRBV9 and TRBJ2-2, with D hard to call. The CDR3 loop spans 13 amino acids. Germline V CDR1 and CDR2: SGDLS, YYNGEE. V was pared by 3 bases and J by 0 bases, with 3 bases between.

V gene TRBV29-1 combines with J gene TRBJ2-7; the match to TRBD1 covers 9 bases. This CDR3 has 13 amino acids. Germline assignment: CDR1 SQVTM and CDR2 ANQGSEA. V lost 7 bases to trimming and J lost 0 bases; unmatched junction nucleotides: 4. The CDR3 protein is CSAGQGFSYEQYF. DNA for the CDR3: TGCAGCGCGGGACAGGGATTCTCCTACGAGCAGTACTTC.

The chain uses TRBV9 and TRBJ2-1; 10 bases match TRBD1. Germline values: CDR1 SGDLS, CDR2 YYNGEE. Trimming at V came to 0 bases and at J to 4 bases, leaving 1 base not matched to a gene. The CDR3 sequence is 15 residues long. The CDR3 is CASSVGQGAYNEQFF. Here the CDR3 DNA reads TGTGCCAGCAGCGTAGGACAGGGGGCATACAATGAGCAGTTCTTC.

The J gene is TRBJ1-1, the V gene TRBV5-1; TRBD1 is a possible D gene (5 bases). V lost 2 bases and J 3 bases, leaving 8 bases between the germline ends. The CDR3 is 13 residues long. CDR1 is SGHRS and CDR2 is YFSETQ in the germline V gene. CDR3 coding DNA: TGCGCCAGCAGCTTCAGGGTGGACACTGAAGCTTTCTTT. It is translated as CASSFRVDTEAFF.

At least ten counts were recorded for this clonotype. For the CDR3, the DNA is TGCGCCAGCAGCCAAGATCTAACGGGAGTGAGGGAGACCCAGTACTTC. This sequence encodes CASSQDLTGVRETQYF. The rearrangement uses TRBV4-1 and TRBJ2-5; a weak D match, TRBD2 (6 bases). The CDR3 contains 16 residues. The V gene's germline CDR1 is MGHRA and CDR2 YSYEKL. The germline V and J ends were trimmed by 0 bases and 5 bases, with 16 bases remaining between them.

CDR3 bases: TGTGCCAGCAGTCTTCCCGAAAAACGGACGGGGACTAGCATTTACGAGCAGTACTTC. Protein product: CASSLPEKRTGTSIYEQYF. The rearrangement uses TRBV28 and TRBJ2-7, with TRBD2 matching 9 bases. Germline V CDR1 and CDR2: MDHEN, SYDVKM. There are 19 residues in the CDR3. V was pared by 5 bases and J by 4 bases, with 21 bases of the junction left unmatched.

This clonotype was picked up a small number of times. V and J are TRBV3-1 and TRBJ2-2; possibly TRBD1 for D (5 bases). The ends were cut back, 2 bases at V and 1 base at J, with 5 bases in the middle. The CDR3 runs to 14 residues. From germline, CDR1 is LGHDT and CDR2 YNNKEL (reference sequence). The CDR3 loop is CASSQQGNTGELFF. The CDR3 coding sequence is TGTGCCAGCAGCCAACAGGGGAACACCGGGGAGCTGTTTTTT.

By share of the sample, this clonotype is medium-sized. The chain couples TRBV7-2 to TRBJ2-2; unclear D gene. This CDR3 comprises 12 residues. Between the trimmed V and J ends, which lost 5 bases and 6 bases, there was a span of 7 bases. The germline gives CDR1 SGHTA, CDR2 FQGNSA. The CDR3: CASSGWAGELFF. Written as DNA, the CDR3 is TGTGCCAGCAGCGGTTGGGCCGGGGAGCTGTTTTTT.

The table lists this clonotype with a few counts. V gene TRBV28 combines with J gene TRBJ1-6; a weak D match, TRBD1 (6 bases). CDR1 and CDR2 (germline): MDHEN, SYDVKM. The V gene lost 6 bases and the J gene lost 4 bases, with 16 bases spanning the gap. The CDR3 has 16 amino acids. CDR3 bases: TGTGCCAGCAGCCCACAGGGAAGGGGATATAATTCACCCCTCCACTTT. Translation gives CASSPQGRGYNSPLHF.

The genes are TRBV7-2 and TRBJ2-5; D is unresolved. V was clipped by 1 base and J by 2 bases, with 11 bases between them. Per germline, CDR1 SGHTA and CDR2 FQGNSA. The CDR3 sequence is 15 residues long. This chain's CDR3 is CASSLVLAEQETQYF. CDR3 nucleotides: TGTGCCAGCAGCTTAGTCCTGGCGGAACAAGAGACCCAGTACTTC.

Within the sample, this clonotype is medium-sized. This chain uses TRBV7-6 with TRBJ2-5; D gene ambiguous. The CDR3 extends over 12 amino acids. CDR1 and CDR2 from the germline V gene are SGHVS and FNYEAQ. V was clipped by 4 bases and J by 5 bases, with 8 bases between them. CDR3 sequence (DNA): TGTGCCAGCAGCTCTAGACTGGAGACCCAGTACTTC. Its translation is CASSSRLETQYF. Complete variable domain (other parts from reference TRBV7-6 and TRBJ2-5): GAGVSQSPRYKVTKRGQDVALRCDPISGHVSLYWYRQALGQGPEFLTYFNYEAQQDKSGLPNDRFSAERPEGSISTLTIQRTEQRDSAMYRCASSSRLETQYFGPGTRLLVL.

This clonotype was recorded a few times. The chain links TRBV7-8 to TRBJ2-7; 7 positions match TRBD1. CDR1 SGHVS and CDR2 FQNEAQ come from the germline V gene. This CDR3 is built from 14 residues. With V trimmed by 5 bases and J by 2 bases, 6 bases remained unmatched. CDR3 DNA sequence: TGTGCCAGCAGCATCCCGGACAGGACCTACGAGCAGTACTTC. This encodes CASSIPDRTYEQYF.

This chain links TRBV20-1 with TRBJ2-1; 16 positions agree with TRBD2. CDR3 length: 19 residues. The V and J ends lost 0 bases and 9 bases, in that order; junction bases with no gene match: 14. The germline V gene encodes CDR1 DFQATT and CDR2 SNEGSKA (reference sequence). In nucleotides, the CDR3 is TGCAGTGCTAGAGACACGGGACTAGCGGGAGGGCCTCTCAGGCGTGAGCAGTTCTTC. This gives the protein CSARDTGLAGGPLRREQFF.

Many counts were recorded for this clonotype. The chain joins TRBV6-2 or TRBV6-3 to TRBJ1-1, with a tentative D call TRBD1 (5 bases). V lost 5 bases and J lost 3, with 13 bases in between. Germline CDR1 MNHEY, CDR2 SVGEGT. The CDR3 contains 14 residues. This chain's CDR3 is CASSRPLTDTEAFF. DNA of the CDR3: TGTGCCAGCAGTCGACCTTTGACAGACACTGAAGCTTTCTTT.

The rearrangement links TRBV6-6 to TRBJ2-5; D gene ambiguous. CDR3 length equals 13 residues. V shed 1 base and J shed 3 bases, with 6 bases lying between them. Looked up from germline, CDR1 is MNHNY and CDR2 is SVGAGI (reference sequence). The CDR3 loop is CASSYWGKETQYF. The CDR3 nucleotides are TGTGCCAGCAGTTACTGGGGAAAAGAGACCCAGTACTTC.

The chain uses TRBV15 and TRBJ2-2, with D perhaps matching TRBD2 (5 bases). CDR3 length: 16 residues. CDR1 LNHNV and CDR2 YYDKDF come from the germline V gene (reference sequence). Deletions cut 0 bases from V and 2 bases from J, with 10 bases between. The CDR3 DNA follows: TGTGCCACCAGCAGAGAGAGGGAAATTAACACCGGGGAGCTGTTTTTT. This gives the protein CATSREREINTGELFF.

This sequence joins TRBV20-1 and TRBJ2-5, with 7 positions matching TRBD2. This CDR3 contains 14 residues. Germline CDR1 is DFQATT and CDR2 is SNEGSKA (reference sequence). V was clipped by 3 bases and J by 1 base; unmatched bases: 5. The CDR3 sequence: CSASREGTQETQYF. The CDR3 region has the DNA TGCAGTGCTAGTAGGGAGGGGACCCAAGAGACCCAGTACTTC.

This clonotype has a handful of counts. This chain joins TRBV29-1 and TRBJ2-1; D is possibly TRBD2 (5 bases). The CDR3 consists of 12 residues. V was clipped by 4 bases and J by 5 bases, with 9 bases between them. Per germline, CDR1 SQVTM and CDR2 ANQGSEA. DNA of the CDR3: TGCAGCGTTGCTAGCAGCCACAATGAGCAGTTCTTC. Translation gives CSVASSHNEQFF.

The CDR3 DNA follows: TGTGCCAGCAGCTTAGACCTGTTAGGCGTGGATGGCTACACCTTC. This codes for CASSLDLLGVDGYTF. The chain recombines TRBV7-2 with TRBJ1-2, with unresolved D. The CDR3 is made up of 15 amino acids. Germline V lookup: CDR1 SGHTA, CDR2 FQGNSA. Trimming took 1 base from V and 6 from J, leaving 15 bases between them.

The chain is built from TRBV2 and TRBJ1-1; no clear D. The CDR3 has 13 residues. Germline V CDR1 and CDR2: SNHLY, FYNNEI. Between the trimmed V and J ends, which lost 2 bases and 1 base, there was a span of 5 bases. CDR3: CASSETPNTEAFF. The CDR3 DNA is TGTGCCAGCAGTGAAACCCCGAACACTGAAGCTTTCTTT.

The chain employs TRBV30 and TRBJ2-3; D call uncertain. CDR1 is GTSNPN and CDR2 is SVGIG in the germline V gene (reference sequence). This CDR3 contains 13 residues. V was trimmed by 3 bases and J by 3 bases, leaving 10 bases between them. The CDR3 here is CAWRGMGTDTQYF. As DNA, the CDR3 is TGTGCCTGGAGGGGTATGGGAACAGATACGCAGTATTTT.

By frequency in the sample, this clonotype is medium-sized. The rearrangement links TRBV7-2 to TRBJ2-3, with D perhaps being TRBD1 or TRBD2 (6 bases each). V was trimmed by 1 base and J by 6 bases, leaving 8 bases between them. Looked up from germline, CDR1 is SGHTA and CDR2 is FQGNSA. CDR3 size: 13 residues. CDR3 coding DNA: TGTGCCAGCAGCTTAGGGAGGGGGGATACGCAGTATTTT. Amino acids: CASSLGRGDTQYF.

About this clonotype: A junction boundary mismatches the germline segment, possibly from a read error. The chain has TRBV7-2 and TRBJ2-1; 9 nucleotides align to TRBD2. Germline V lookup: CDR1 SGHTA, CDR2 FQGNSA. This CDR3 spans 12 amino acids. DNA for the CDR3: TGTGCCAGCAGCCTAGGGGCGCGGGGGGGCTCCTTC. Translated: CASSLGARGGSF.

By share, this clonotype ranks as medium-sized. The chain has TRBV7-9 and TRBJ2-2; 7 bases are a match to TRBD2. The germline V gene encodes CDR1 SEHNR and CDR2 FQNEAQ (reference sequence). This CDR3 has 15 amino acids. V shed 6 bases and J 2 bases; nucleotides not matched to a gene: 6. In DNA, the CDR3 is TGTGCCAGCAGGGGAGCGGGATTTAACACCGGGGAGCTGTTTTTT. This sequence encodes CASRGAGFNTGELFF.

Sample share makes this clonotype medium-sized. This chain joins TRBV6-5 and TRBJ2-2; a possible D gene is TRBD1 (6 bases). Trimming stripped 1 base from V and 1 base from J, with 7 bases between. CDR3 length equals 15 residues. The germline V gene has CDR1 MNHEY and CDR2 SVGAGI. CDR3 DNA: TGTGCCAGCAGTTACTTGGGACAGAACACCGGGGAGCTGTTTTTT. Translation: CASSYLGQNTGELFF.